A single count supports the clone carrying this T cell receptor beta chain. The entry originates in a study of blood T cell repertoires in COVID-19. On the study more broadly: Sources were T cells, B-cell-depleted T cells, or PBMCs; the material itself was cDNA or gDNA.

In the authors' methods: Amplification from reference gene primers served as the basis for estimated nucleated cell counts. Assay used: immunoSEQ multiplex PCR; TCRdb lists only in-frame clones, some missing. The V and J calls and clone size were taken over from that table, and D and trimming were inferred from the DNA. Among about 190,000 clones listed, roughly nine tenths were seen once. This CDR3 region has 14 residues. The V segment lost 6 bases and the J segment 4 bases; nucleotides outside the gene matches: 4. Germline CDR1 reads MDHEN; CDR2 reads SYDVKM. Sequencing was performed on peripheral blood. The clonotype originates from a man aged 30 to 39 with acute or convalescent COVID-19. The V call is TRBV28, the J call TRBJ1-4, with TRBD1 matching 8 bases. The CDR3 region is CASSTGGLNEKLFF. The CDR3 coding sequence is TGTGCCAGCAGCACAGGGGGACTTAATGAAAAACTGTTTTTT. Based on the CDR3 plus reference TRBV28 and TRBJ1-4, the full variable domain is DVKVTQSSRYLVKRTGEKVFLECVQDMDHENMFWYRQDPGLGLRLIYFSYDVKMKEKGDIPEGYSVSREKKERFSLILESASTNQTSMYLCASSTGGLNEKLFFGSGTQLSVL.